This entry is about one T cell receptor (beta chain). J lost 1 base, V lost 0 bases, and 10 bases had no gene match. The CDR3 contains 17 residues. The germline V gene has CDR1 SGHRS and CDR2 YFSETQ. Some clones are missing from TCRdb's copy, which holds only in-frame ones; the method was immunoSEQ multiplex PCR. The sample records roughly 220,000 clones, over 60% being singletons. The sample comes from a study of blood T cell repertoires in COVID-19. The rearrangement uses TRBV5-1 and TRBJ2-7; 7 bases align to TRBD2. This clonotype was obtained from a woman aged 70-85 years with acute or convalescent COVID-19. Sequenced material: peripheral blood. The CDR3 region is CASSLASGGRMSYEQYF. The CDR3 region has the DNA TGCGCCAGCAGCTTGGCCTCAGGCGGGAGAATGTCCTACGAGCAGTACTTC.